The 32 T cell receptor beta chains below all came from one sample that was sequenced in a study of CD4+ T cells in melanoma. Clones were read by immunoSEQ multiplex PCR, and TCRdb kept only the in-frame ones, dropping some. The sample carries 110,000 to 150,000 clones, about 93% recorded once. These receptor sequences come from a human donor with melanoma.

The CDR3: CASLLSGNTEAFF. The CDR3 nucleotides are TGTGCCAGCCTTTTATCCGGGAACACTGAAGCTTTCTTT. V gene TRBV6-1 combines with J gene TRBJ1-1; no reliable D call. Germline V CDR1 and CDR2: MNHNS, SASEGT. This CDR3 spans 13 amino acids. Trimming removed 8 bases from V and 1 base from J, with 11 bases in between.

V is TRBV30 and J is TRBJ2-1; D is ambiguous. V gave up 1 base and J gave up 8 bases, with 9 bases separating them. CDR3 length: 12 amino acids. Per germline, CDR1 GTSNPN and CDR2 SVGIG (reference sequence). The CDR3 nucleotides read TGTGCCTGGAGTGCGACCGGCGATGAGCAGTTCTTC. This gives the protein CAWSATGDEQFF.

V is TRBV30 and J is TRBJ1-1; weak D call: TRBD1 (5 bases). Germline CDR1 is GTSNPN and CDR2 is SVGIG (reference sequence). CDR3 length: 17 amino acids. V lost 2 bases and J lost 2, with 21 bases in between. CDR3 DNA sequence: TGTGCCTGGAGTCGCCCGGGACCCGGTCAAACTAACACTGAAGCTTTCTTT. Residues: CAWSRPGPGQTNTEAFF.

The genes are TRBV7-8 and TRBJ2-7; no clear D. The V and J ends lost 4 bases and 5 bases respectively, with 9 bases between them. From germline, CDR1 is SGHVS and CDR2 FQNEAQ. This CDR3 spans 12 amino acids. CDR3 region: CASSSSRHEQYF. The CDR3 nucleotides are TGTGCCAGCAGCTCCTCCCGACACGAGCAGTACTTC.

Details on this clone: The sample carries other DNA sequences with the same CDR3. The chain carries TRBV10-1 and TRBJ1-2; D gene uncertain. Trimming removed 3 bases from V and 5 bases from J, with 4 bases in between. Germline CDR1 WNHNN, CDR2 SYGVQD (reference sequence). The CDR3 is 11 residues long. This chain's CDR3 is CASSDGYGYTF. CDR3 sequence (DNA): TGCGCCAGCAGTGACGGGTATGGCTACACCTTC.

The chain employs TRBV14 and TRBJ2-2, with TRBD2 identical over 12 bases. V dropped 1 base and J dropped 0; count of bases not matched to a gene: 18. Germline V CDR1 and CDR2: SGHDN, FVKESK. CDR3 length equals 23 residues. The chain's CDR3 is CASSQGPTRMLAGGNANTGELFF. CDR3 nucleotides: TGTGCCAGCAGCCAAGGACCTACGCGTATGCTAGCGGGGGGGAACGCGAACACCGGGGAGCTGTTTTTT.

The chain uses TRBV6-5 and TRBJ1-6, with D maybe TRBD1 (5 bases). The CDR3 loop spans 15 amino acids. CDR1 and CDR2 from the germline V gene are MNHEY and SVGAGI. V lost 6 bases, J lost 6 bases, and 15 bases lay in between. The chain's CDR3 is CASRSPGRTNSPLHF. DNA of the CDR3: TGTGCCAGCAGAAGTCCGGGACGGACTAATTCACCCCTCCACTTT.

The rearrangement joins TRBV27 to TRBJ2-7; the match to TRBD1 covers 8 bases. Germline trimming cut 0 bases from V and 4 bases from J; bases unmatched to any gene: 11. CDR1 MNHEY and CDR2 SMNVEV come from the germline V gene (reference sequence). This CDR3 comprises 17 residues. The CDR3 region has the DNA TGTGCCAGCAGTTTATCGGCCGACGGACAGGGCGGGTACGAGCAGTACTTC. Its translation is CASSLSADGQGGYEQYF.

The chain combines TRBV10-3 with TRBJ2-1, with D possibly TRBD2 on 6 matching bases. V was shortened by 6 bases and J by 4 bases, with 13 bases between the two germline ends. The CDR3 sequence is 14 residues long. Germline V gene data show CDR1 as ENHRY and CDR2 as SYGVKD. The CDR3 nucleotides are TGTGCCATCAGCGGGGGAAGGGGATACAATGAGCAGTTCTTC. Protein: CAISGGRGYNEQFF.

The V gene is TRBV30, the J gene TRBJ1-4; 9 bases line up with TRBD1. The germline V gene encodes CDR1 GTSNPN and CDR2 SVGIG (reference sequence). V was clipped by 3 bases and J by 4 bases; unmatched bases: 3. This CDR3 is built from 14 residues. CDR3: CAWSTGQGNEKLFF. The CDR3 DNA reads as TGTGCCTGGAGCACGGGACAGGGTAATGAAAAACTGTTTTTT.

The V and J genes are TRBV6-5 and TRBJ1-1; unclear D gene. CDR1 is MNHEY, CDR2 SVGAGI, per germline. This CDR3 comprises 13 residues. The V end was cut by 4 bases, the J end by 6 bases, with 12 bases between. CDR3 nucleotides: TGTGCCAGCAGTTTGTCCGGGCGGTCTGAAGCTTTCTTT. Its translation is CASSLSGRSEAFF.

J is TRBJ1-2 and V is TRBV5-1, with D possibly matching TRBD1 (5 bases). Trimming pared 4 bases from V and 5 bases from J, leaving 21 bases between. The germline V gene encodes CDR1 SGHRS and CDR2 YFSETQ. This CDR3 contains 16 residues. The CDR3, as DNA: TGCGCCAGCAGCCCTGGACACGGTCCTGGGCCTTATGGCTACACCTTC. It specifies CASSPGHGPGPYGYTF.

The chain uses TRBV7-2 and TRBJ1-1; D not resolved. The CDR3 consists of 12 residues. The V gene lost 2 bases and the J gene lost 13 bases, with 14 bases spanning the gap. Germline CDR1 reads SGHTA; CDR2 reads FQGNSA. CDR3 sequence (DNA): TGTGCCAGCAGCTTAAACGTTTGGTGGGGTTTCTTT. Translating gives CASSLNVWWGFF.

The chain carries TRBV5-5 and TRBJ2-1; TRBD1 is a possible D gene (5 bases). The germline V gene encodes CDR1 SGHKS and CDR2 YYEKEE (reference sequence). Trimming took off 0 bases at V and 7 bases at J, with 8 bases between the two ends. The CDR3 totals 13 residues. This CDR3 is CASSLDRWNEQFF. CDR3 coding DNA: TGTGCCAGCAGCTTGGACAGGTGGAATGAGCAGTTCTTC.

V usage is TRBV18 and J usage is TRBJ2-1; 8 bases align to TRBD1. The V gene end was trimmed by 3 bases and the J gene end by 13 bases; junction bases not matched to a gene: 8. CDR3 length: 13 residues. Germline V CDR1 and CDR2: KGHSH, LQKENI. The CDR3 DNA sequence: TGTGCCAGCTCACCTCGCCAGGACAGGGATCAGTTCTTC. As protein: CASSPRQDRDQFF.

This clone was picked up one time. The chain joins TRBV30 to TRBJ1-6, with D hard to call. Germline V lookup: CDR1 GTSNPN, CDR2 SVGIG (reference sequence). The CDR3 extends over 12 amino acids. V lost 7 bases and J 4 bases, leaving 8 bases between the germline ends. CDR3 region: CASQEYNSPLHF. DNA for the CDR3: TGTGCCTCGCAGGAGTATAATTCACCCCTCCACTTT.

This rearrangement joins TRBV5-1 to TRBJ2-7; 9 nucleotides align to TRBD2. Germline CDR1 reads SGHRS; CDR2 reads YFSETQ. The V gene end was trimmed by 0 bases and the J gene end by 2 bases; junction bases not matched to a gene: 6. The CDR3 sequence is 16 residues long. CDR3 nucleotide sequence: TGCGCCAGCAGCTTGGCTCGCGGCGGGGGGGCCTACGAGCAGTACTTC. Translated: CASSLARGGGAYEQYF.

V is TRBV11-2 and J is TRBJ1-1; TRBD1 is a possible D gene (5 bases). The length of the CDR3 is 13 residues. V lost 2 bases and J lost 6, with 10 bases in between. In germline, CDR1 is SGHAT, CDR2 FQNNGV. The CDR3 protein is CASSLFGRAEAFF. The CDR3 nucleotides are TGTGCCAGCAGCTTATTTGGCAGGGCTGAAGCTTTCTTT.

This chain uses TRBV11-2 with TRBJ2-1; D is undetermined. The V gene lost 8 bases and the J gene lost 5 bases, with 13 bases spanning the gap. The germline V gene encodes CDR1 SGHAT and CDR2 FQNNGV. This CDR3 comprises 13 residues. The CDR3 loop reads CASARLVHNEQFF. The CDR3 DNA is TGTGCCAGCGCTCGACTTGTCCACAATGAGCAGTTCTTC.

The chain joins TRBV7-3 to TRBJ1-6; 10 nucleotides agree with TRBD1. J lost 8 bases, V lost 1 base, and 2 bases had no gene match. CDR3 size: 15 residues. Germline V gene sequence: CDR1 SGHTA, CDR2 FQGTGA. CDR3 sequence (DNA): TGTGCCAGCAGCTTAAGGGACAGGGGCCATTCACCCCTCCACTTT. Its protein product is CASSLRDRGHSPLHF.

CDR3 bases: TGTGCCAGCAGTACCGGCCCAGGAGAGTACTTC. Its protein is CASSTGPGEYF. The chain employs TRBV2 and TRBJ2-7; D not certain. V was trimmed by 5 bases and J by 11 bases, leaving 13 bases between them. The CDR3 length is 11 residues. Germline CDR1 and CDR2: SNHLY and FYNNEI.

The genes are TRBV19 and TRBJ1-2; TRBD1 matches 7 bases. CDR1 is LNHDA and CDR2 is SQIVND in the germline V gene (reference sequence). The CDR3 runs 15 residues. Losses at the gene ends were 5 bases for V and 2 bases for J; bases not matched to a gene: 8. The CDR3 nucleotides read TGTGCCAGTAGTTCGTCCACGACAGGGAACTATGGCTACACCTTC. Translated, it gives CASSSSTTGNYGYTF.

The V gene is TRBV5-1, the J gene TRBJ2-7; tentative D call: TRBD1 (6 bases). Germline V gene data show CDR1 as SGHRS and CDR2 as YFSETQ. V was pared by 0 bases and J by 5 bases, with 15 bases between. The CDR3 is made up of 15 amino acids. The DNA for the CDR3 is TGCGCCAGCAGCTTGGCCGCAGGGGTTACGGACGAGCAGTACTTC. Amino acid sequence: CASSLAAGVTDEQYF. The full variable domain, in which reference TRBV5-1 and TRBJ2-7 provide the parts outside the CDR3, is KAGVTQTPRYLIKTRGQQVTLSCSPISGHRSVSWYQQTPGQGLQFLFEYFSETQRNKGNFPGRFSGRQFSNSRSEMNVSTLELGDSALYLCASSLAAGVTDEQYFGPGTRLTVT.

This chain uses TRBV5-1 with TRBJ1-1; 7 bases are shared with TRBD1. Trimming at V came to 0 bases and at J to 5 bases, leaving 7 bases not matched to a gene. The germline CDR1 and CDR2 sequences are SGHRS and YFSETQ. The CDR3 is made up of 15 amino acids. The CDR3 DNA sequence: TGCGCCAGCAGCTTGGCGGCAGGGGGTTTGACTGAAGCTTTCTTT. Its translation is CASSLAAGGLTEAFF.

This chain connects TRBV9 to TRBJ1-5, with a tentative D call TRBD1 (6 bases). There are 14 residues in the CDR3. Per the germline V gene, CDR1 is SGDLS and CDR2 is YYNGEE. The V end was cut by 6 bases, the J end by 6 bases, with 16 bases between. This CDR3 is CASTIYRACQPQHF. CDR3 sequence (DNA): TGTGCCAGCACCATATACAGGGCTTGTCAGCCCCAGCATTTT.

The rearrangement links TRBV18 to TRBJ1-1, with D possibly being TRBD1 (6 bases). Trimming took 3 bases from V and 3 from J, leaving 8 bases between them. The CDR3 loop spans 13 amino acids. Germline assignment: CDR1 KGHSH and CDR2 LQKENI. As DNA, the CDR3 is TGTGCCAGCTCACCGGGGGCGGACACTGAAGCTTTCTTT. It yields the protein CASSPGADTEAFF. Supplemented by reference TRBV18 and TRBJ1-1, the full variable domain reads NAGVMQNPRHLVRRRGQEARLRCSPMKGHSHVYWYRQLPEEGLKFMVYLQKENIIDESGMPKERFSAEFPKEGPSILRIQQVVRGDSAAYFCASSPGADTEAFFGQGTRLTVV.

CDR3 DNA: TGTGCCAGCAGTGATCGGCCCTACGAGCAGTACTTC. Its protein product is CASSDRPYEQYF. The chain couples TRBV6-1 to TRBJ2-7, with D hard to call. CDR1 is MNHNS, CDR2 SASEGT, per germline. The CDR3 loop spans 12 amino acids. Trimming shortened V by 3 bases and J by 2 bases, and 5 bases separated the two germline ends.

The V and J genes are TRBV2 and TRBJ1-6; possibly TRBD1 for D (5 bases). The V end was cut by 6 bases, the J end by 7 bases, with 10 bases between. The CDR3 consists of 13 residues. Germline CDR1 reads SNHLY; CDR2 reads FYNNEI. CDR3 DNA sequence: TGTGCCAGCAGAGAAACAGGAAATTCACCCCTCCACTTT. It specifies CASRETGNSPLHF.

The chain links TRBV30 to TRBJ2-3; weak D call: TRBD2 (6 bases). CDR3 length: 14 residues. V dropped 5 bases and J dropped 3 bases, with 15 bases sitting between them. The germline V gene encodes CDR1 GTSNPN and CDR2 SVGIG (reference sequence). The CDR3 is CAWGLGGGTDTQYF. The CDR3 nucleotides read TGTGCCTGGGGACTGGGGGGTGGGACAGATACGCAGTATTTT.

The chain couples TRBV10-3 to TRBJ2-1, with a possible D match to TRBD1 (6 bases). Germline V gene sequence: CDR1 ENHRY, CDR2 SYGVKD. V gave up 0 bases and J gave up 6 bases, with 9 bases separating them. The CDR3 runs to 14 residues. The CDR3 coding sequence is TGTGCCATCAGTGAGTCCGGGACACGCAATGAGCAGTTCTTC. Protein product: CAISESGTRNEQFF.

V and J are TRBV18 and TRBJ1-4; D unclear. The CDR3 is 17 amino acids. V shed 2 bases and J shed 10 bases, with 23 bases lying between them. CDR1 KGHSH and CDR2 LQKENI come from the germline V gene. The CDR3 spells CASSPVFGNALNGKLFF. The DNA for the CDR3 is TGTGCCAGCTCACCAGTCTTCGGGAATGCGCTTAACGGAAAACTGTTTTTT.

The chain uses TRBV2 and TRBJ2-5; possibly TRBD1 for D (5 bases). Looked up from germline, CDR1 is SNHLY and CDR2 is FYNNEI. The V gene lost 6 bases and the J gene lost 5 bases, with 13 bases spanning the gap. This CDR3 is 13 amino acids long. The CDR3 reads CASSAGIGETQYF. CDR3 DNA sequence: TGTGCCAGCAGCGCAGGGATTGGGGAGACCCAGTACTTC.